Sequencing of this T cell receptor beta chain was carried out in a study of OX40 agonist ivuxolimab in advanced cancers. With respect to the entire study: Ivuxolimab was an agonistic, fully human IgG2 monoclonal antibody directed against OX40 (CD134), a costimulatory receptor. Prior anti-PD-1, anti-PD-L1 or anti-CTLA-4 therapy was permitted, and checkpoint inhibitors had been received by about 36% of dose-escalation patients. A male proportion of 82.7% and a mean age of approximately 58 years, ranging from roughly 23 to 85, were recorded for the dose-escalation cohort. Partial responses were achieved by three dose-escalation patients, of whom one had hepatocellular carcinoma and two had cutaneous melanoma. The monotherapy dose-escalation portion (N of about 50 patients) of the phase I ivuxolimab trial is reported in the paper. Among the 52 dose-escalation patients, some 20 had hepatocellular carcinoma, approximately 15 melanoma, 9 renal cell carcinoma and 9 head and neck cancer. Intravenous ivuxolimab was administered to patients every 2 weeks at six dose levels: 0.01, 0.1, 0.3, 1.5, 3 and 10 mg/kg. Peripheral TCRbeta sequencing aimed to test whether ivuxolimab altered TCR sequence diversity and caused clonal T-cell expansion. General findings and caveats noted by the study authors: In the 0.1-3.0 mg/kg groups, partial responders were among the patients with the lowest normalized peripheral clonal expansion, particularly in CD8+ T cells. At doses of 0.1 to 3.0 mg/kg, clonal expansion of both CD4+ and CD8+ T cells in blood was seen between baseline and week 6. The antigen specificity of the peripheral T cells that underwent clonal expansion was not determined. Low levels of normalized T-cell clonal expansion were also seen in some patients who did not respond. On average, CD8+ T cells showed more expanded clones than CD4+ T cells after ivuxolimab.

Looking up the germline V gene (reference sequence) yields CDR1 LNHDA and CDR2 SQIVND. The CDR3 measures 12 amino acids from cysteine to phenylalanine. Left in the record is the CDR3 DNA by itself, 36 bases read in frame from the first base. Between the V and J ends, shortened by 1 base and 7 bases respectively, the junction contains 2 bases. Genomic DNA was isolated from the sorted cells so that the TCRbeta CDR3 region could be sequenced. The immunoSEQ Assay was used for sequencing of TCRbeta CDR3 regions. TCRdb limited this immuneACCESS table to in-frame rearrangements with V and J called. A share of clones is missing; checked studies link under half to unresolved V genes, and the rest is unexplained. Across this sample there are more than 60,000 clones, with about 93% seen only once. The ten top clones hold around a sixth of the sample. Details on this clone: Its antigen is still unknown. Base qualities are not at hand, and no much larger clone is one base apart.

Patients with autoimmune disease history or receiving systemic immunosuppression were excluded from the trial. Peripheral blood for TCR sequencing was drawn from every dose cohort at baseline, at cycle 4 day 1 and at cycle 7 day 1. Samples were obtained from an open-label, multicenter, first-in-human phase I dose-escalation trial of ivuxolimab. Adults with locally advanced or metastatic head and neck squamous cell, hepatocellular, melanoma or renal cell carcinoma were enrolled in the trial. CD4+ and CD8+ T cells were sorted separately from peripheral blood before TCR sequencing. This clonotype originated in an adult with an advanced solid tumor such as melanoma, head and neck, liver or kidney cancer. The specimen comprised CD4+ or CD8+ T cells sorted from blood, sampled in a trial of the OX40 agonist ivuxolimab. The sequence joins TRBV19 to TRBJ1-6; the D gene lacks a confident call. CDR3 loop: CASSIGNSPLHF. The nucleotide sequence reads as follows: TGTGCCAGTAGTATAGGGAATTCACCCCTCCACTTT. Beyond the CDR3, the reference TRBV19 and TRBJ1-6 genes provide the residues; the full variable domain reads: DGGITQSPKYLFRKEGQNVTLSCEQNLNHDAMYWYRQDPGQGLRLIYYSQIVNDFQKGDIAEGYSVSREKKESFPLTVTSAQKNPTAFYLCASSIGNSPLHFGNGTRLTVT.